This T cell receptor beta chain was obtained from a study of T-cell reconstitution after alpha-beta-depleted transplantation in children. Preparation of the TCRbeta library used unique molecular identifiers. TCRdb re-called the PCR reads with MiXCR, one entry per CDR3 protein. This table has nearly 550,000 distinct CDR3 sequences, about 18% appearing once. CDR3 size: 16 residues. Germline trimming cut 5 bases from V and 8 bases from J; bases unmatched to any gene: 8. Germline CDR1 and CDR2: MGHRA and YSYEKL. The chain uses TRBV4-1 and TRBJ2-1, with 14 bases matching TRBD2. The starting material was PBMCs from the stem cell graft donor, obtained from the stem cell graft. The TCR comes from a human donor who donated a stem cell graft to a child with acute lymphoblastic leukemia. The CDR3 bases are TGCGCCAGCAGCTTCTGGACTAGCGGGAGGTCCTATGAGCAGTTCTTC. It yields the protein CASSFWTSGRSYEQFF.